The rows below give T cell receptor beta chains drawn from one sample of a study of cytomegalovirus exposure and HLA in healthy donors. Clones were read by immunoSEQ multiplex PCR, and TCRdb kept only the in-frame ones, dropping some. The table includes roughly 110,000 clones, around four fifths detected once. Sample: PBMCs. The receptors shown here come from a man in his thirties or forties in good health and CMV-seronegative. The CDR3 runs from the conserved cysteine through the conserved F or W. D genes are given only for firm matches. Clone size, where shown, is once, few, many, or a class for clones that have expanded.

abundance: NA; d_gene: NA; v_gene: TRBV19; j_gene: TRBJ2-2; CDR3nt: TGTGCCTGCGCGAGGGCCTGGGAGCTGTTTTTT; CDR3aa: CACARAWELFF
abundance: NA; d_gene: TRBD2; v_gene: TRBV4-1; j_gene: TRBJ2-1; CDR3nt: TGCGCCAGCAGCCAACTACCTACAAGCGGGGGGGCGGACAATGAGCAGTTCTTC; CDR3aa: CASSQLPTSGGADNEQFF
abundance: NA; d_gene: TRBD1; v_gene: TRBV6-1; j_gene: TRBJ2-7; CDR3nt: TGTGCCAGCAGTGAACAGGGGGCGGGCTACGAGCAGTACTTC; CDR3aa: CASSEQGAGYEQYF
abundance: few; d_gene: TRBD2; v_gene: TRBV7-3; j_gene: TRBJ2-3; CDR3nt: TGTGCCAGCAGCTTAGGGTCTGCGGGGGGGGGCACAGATACGCAGTATTTT; CDR3aa: CASSLGSAGGGTDTQYF
abundance: NA; d_gene: NA; v_gene: TRBV5-6; j_gene: TRBJ2-7; CDR3nt: TGTGCCAGCAGCTTGGTCGACAGGAACCCCCACTCCTACGAGCAGTACTTC; CDR3aa: CASSLVDRNPHSYEQYF
abundance: NA; d_gene: TRBD2; v_gene: TRBV29-1; j_gene: TRBJ2-5; CDR3nt: TGCAGCGTTAGACTAGCGCCACAAGAGACCCAGTACTTC; CDR3aa: CSVRLAPQETQYF
abundance: once; d_gene: TRBD2; v_gene: TRBV30; j_gene: TRBJ2-7; CDR3nt: TGTGCCTTGCGTACTAGCGGGGGGGCAAGCTACGAGCAGTACTTC; CDR3aa: CALRTSGGASYEQYF
abundance: NA; d_gene: TRBD1; v_gene: TRBV10-1; j_gene: TRBJ1-1; CDR3nt: TGCGCCAGCAGTGAAGGCAGGGGGCCTGGGAACACTGAAGCTTTCTTT; CDR3aa: CASSEGRGPGNTEAFF
abundance: NA; d_gene: NA; v_gene: TRBV11-2; j_gene: TRBJ2-1; CDR3nt: TGTGCCAGCAGCTTAAGCCCCCGGAGCAGCTCCTACAATGAGCAGTTCTTC; CDR3aa: CASSLSPRSSSYNEQFF
abundance: NA; d_gene: TRBD1; v_gene: TRBV27; j_gene: TRBJ1-2; CDR3nt: TGTGCCAGCAGTTTCCCCAGGGGGCAGCATTGCTATGGCTACACCTTC; CDR3aa: CASSFPRGQHCYGYTF
abundance: NA; d_gene: NA; v_gene: TRBV27; j_gene: TRBJ1-5; CDR3nt: TGTGCCAGCAGTCGAGCGGGGGACGTGAGCAATCAGCCCCAGCATTTT; CDR3aa: CASSRAGDVSNQPQHF
abundance: NA; d_gene: TRBD2; v_gene: TRBV25-1; j_gene: TRBJ2-3; CDR3nt: TGTGCCAGCAGGGGCCTAGCGGGGGTAGATACGCAGTATTTT; CDR3aa: CASRGLAGVDTQYF
abundance: few; d_gene: NA; v_gene: TRBV28; j_gene: TRBJ2-7; CDR3nt: TGTGCCAGCAGTCTCACCGGGAGTTATCCTACCTTGCAGTACTTC; CDR3aa: CASSLTGSYPTLQYF
abundance: few; d_gene: NA; v_gene: TRBV2; j_gene: TRBJ2-3; CDR3nt: TGTGCCAGCAGGGAAGGGAGTGCAGATACGCAGTATTTT; CDR3aa: CASREGSADTQYF
abundance: NA; d_gene: NA; v_gene: TRBV7-3; j_gene: TRBJ2-5; CDR3nt: TGTGCCAGCAGCTTCCAGGAGACCCAGTACTTC; CDR3aa: CASSFQETQYF
abundance: NA; d_gene: TRBD1; v_gene: TRBV4-1; j_gene: TRBJ2-1; CDR3nt: TGCGCCAGCAGCCAAGATACCACAGGGGGGCTGGATGAGCAGTTCTTC; CDR3aa: CASSQDTTGGLDEQFF
abundance: NA; d_gene: TRBD2; v_gene: TRBV19; j_gene: TRBJ2-5; CDR3nt: TGTGCCAGTAGTATATTAGCGGGGGGGCCAGAGACCCAGTACTTC; CDR3aa: CASSILAGGPETQYF
abundance: NA; d_gene: TRBD2; v_gene: TRBV7-6; j_gene: TRBJ2-1; CDR3nt: TGTGCCAGCAGCTTCGAGCGGGAGGCGTTTACTGAGCAGTTCTTC; CDR3aa: CASSFEREAFTEQFF
abundance: NA; d_gene: NA; v_gene: TRBV7-9; j_gene: TRBJ1-3; CDR3nt: TGTGCCAGCAGCTTAGAAGTAGACGGGGACACCATATATTTT; CDR3aa: CASSLEVDGDTIYF
abundance: NA; d_gene: TRBD2; v_gene: TRBV30; j_gene: TRBJ2-1; CDR3nt: TGTGCCATCGGGCCTAGCGGGGTATCTTACAATGAGCAGTTCTTC; CDR3aa: CAIGPSGVSYNEQFF
abundance: NA; d_gene: NA; v_gene: TRBV6-5; j_gene: TRBJ1-5; CDR3nt: TGTGCCAGCAGTTACTCGGGAGGACACGATCAGCCCCAGCATTTT; CDR3aa: CASSYSGGHDQPQHF
abundance: few; d_gene: NA; v_gene: TRBV9; j_gene: TRBJ1-1; CDR3nt: TGTGCCAGCAGCGTAGAGTGGCCCCCTGAAGCTTTCTTT; CDR3aa: CASSVEWPPEAFF
abundance: NA; d_gene: NA; v_gene: TRBV6-4; j_gene: TRBJ2-4; CDR3nt: TGTGCCACCCCACTAGCCAAAAACATTCAGTACTTC; CDR3aa: CATPLAKNIQYF
abundance: NA; d_gene: TRBD2; v_gene: TRBV4-2; j_gene: TRBJ2-5; CDR3nt: TGTGCCAGCAGCCAAGATCGGGGGGAACAAGAGACCCAGTACTTC; CDR3aa: CASSQDRGEQETQYF
abundance: few; d_gene: NA; v_gene: TRBV19; j_gene: TRBJ1-4; CDR3nt: TGTGCCAGTAGCCCTCCGGGGACTAATGAAAAACTGTTTTTT; CDR3aa: CASSPPGTNEKLFF
abundance: NA; d_gene: NA; v_gene: TRBV29-1; j_gene: TRBJ1-4; CDR3nt: TGCAGCGTTGAATCGAGCGGAACAGGGTCGAGTGAAAAACTGTTTTTT; CDR3aa: CSVESSGTGSSEKLFF
abundance: NA; d_gene: NA; v_gene: TRBV5-1; j_gene: TRBJ2-4; CDR3nt: TGCGCCAGCCTTGAGGAGGCCAAAAACATTCAGTACTTC; CDR3aa: CASLEEAKNIQYF
abundance: NA; d_gene: TRBD1; v_gene: TRBV6-6; j_gene: TRBJ1-6; CDR3nt: TGTGCCAGCAGAGGCTTGGGACAGGGTAATTCACCCCTCCACTTT; CDR3aa: CASRGLGQGNSPLHF
abundance: NA; d_gene: TRBD2; v_gene: TRBV5-6; j_gene: TRBJ2-3; CDR3nt: TGTGCCAGCAGCCCTCTAGCGGGGGGCAAACCGAGCACAGATACGCAGTATTTT; CDR3aa: CASSPLAGGKPSTDTQYF
abundance: NA; d_gene: TRBD2; v_gene: TRBV5-4; j_gene: TRBJ2-1; CDR3nt: TGTGCCAGGGGGACTAGCGGGAGTGAAGAGCAGTTCTTC; CDR3aa: CARGTSGSEEQFF
abundance: NA; d_gene: NA; v_gene: TRBV7-8; j_gene: TRBJ2-5; CDR3nt: TGTGCCAGCACGCACAGGGAACATGAGACCCAGTACTTC; CDR3aa: CASTHREHETQYF
abundance: NA; d_gene: NA; v_gene: TRBV29-1; j_gene: TRBJ2-7; CDR3nt: TGCAGCGCAGAAACGACAGATTACGAGCAGTACTTC; CDR3aa: CSAETTDYEQYF
abundance: NA; d_gene: TRBD1; v_gene: TRBV11-2; j_gene: TRBJ2-1; CDR3nt: TGTGCCAGCAGCTCAGAAGGACAGGGGGCCGATGAGCAGTTCTTC; CDR3aa: CASSSEGQGADEQFF
abundance: NA; d_gene: NA; v_gene: TRBV23-1; j_gene: TRBJ2-7; CDR3nt: TGCGCCCGGACGGGGATTATCTACTACGAGCAGTACTTC; CDR3aa: CARTGIIYYEQYF
abundance: few; d_gene: NA; v_gene: TRBV27; j_gene: TRBJ2-1; CDR3nt: TGTGCCAGTCACCCCATAGCGGAAAACTACAATGAGCAGTTCTTC; CDR3aa: CASHPIAENYNEQFF
abundance: NA; d_gene: NA; v_gene: TRBV5-1; j_gene: TRBJ1-5; CDR3nt: TGCGCCAGCAGCGTGGCAGGGGACCAGCCCCAGCATTTT; CDR3aa: CASSVAGDQPQHF
abundance: NA; d_gene: NA; v_gene: TRBV11-1; j_gene: TRBJ2-7; CDR3nt: TGTGCCAGCAGCCCCTCCCGCTACGAGCAGTACTTC; CDR3aa: CASSPSRYEQYF
abundance: NA; d_gene: NA; v_gene: TRBV7-8; j_gene: TRBJ2-7; CDR3nt: TGTGCCAGCAGCTTAGCGCTAGACCAGAGCTGCGGGGAGCAGTACTTC; CDR3aa: CASSLALDQSCGEQYF
abundance: NA; d_gene: NA; v_gene: TRBV30; j_gene: TRBJ2-7; CDR3nt: TGTGCCTGGAGTCTCTCAGTCGAGCAGTACTTC; CDR3aa: CAWSLSVEQYF
abundance: NA; d_gene: TRBD1; v_gene: TRBV19; j_gene: TRBJ2-5; CDR3nt: TGTGCCAGTAGTTCGTGGTGGGACAGGGGGCAAGAGACCCAGTACTTC; CDR3aa: CASSSWWDRGQETQYF
abundance: NA; d_gene: TRBD1; v_gene: TRBV5-1; j_gene: TRBJ2-7; CDR3nt: TGCGCCAGCAGAATAGAACCAGGGGGTTTCTATTACGAGCAGTACTTC; CDR3aa: CASRIEPGGFYYEQYF